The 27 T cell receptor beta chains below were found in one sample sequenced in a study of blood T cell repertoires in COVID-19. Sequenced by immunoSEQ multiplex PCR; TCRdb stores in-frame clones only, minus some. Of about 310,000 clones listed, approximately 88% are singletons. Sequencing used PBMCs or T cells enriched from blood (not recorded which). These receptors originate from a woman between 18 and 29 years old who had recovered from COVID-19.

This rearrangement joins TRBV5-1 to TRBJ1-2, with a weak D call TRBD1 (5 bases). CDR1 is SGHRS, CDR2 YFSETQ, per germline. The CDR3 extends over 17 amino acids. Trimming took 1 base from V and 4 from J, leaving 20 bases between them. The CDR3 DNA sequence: TGCGCCAGCAGCTTGAAGGTTATGGGGGGTCAAATCTATGGCTACACCTTC. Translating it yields CASSLKVMGGQIYGYTF. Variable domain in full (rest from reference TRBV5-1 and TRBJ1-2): KAGVTQTPRYLIKTRGQQVTLSCSPISGHRSVSWYQQTPGQGLQFLFEYFSETQRNKGNFPGRFSGRQFSNSRSEMNVSTLELGDSALYLCASSLKVMGGQIYGYTFGSGTRLTVV.

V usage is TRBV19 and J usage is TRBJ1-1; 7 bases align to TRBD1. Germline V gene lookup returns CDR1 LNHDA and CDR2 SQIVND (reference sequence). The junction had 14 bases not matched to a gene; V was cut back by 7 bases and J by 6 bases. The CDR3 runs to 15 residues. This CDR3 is CASTSFRQGGPEAFF. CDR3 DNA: TGTGCCAGTACGTCGTTTCGACAGGGCGGACCTGAAGCTTTCTTT.

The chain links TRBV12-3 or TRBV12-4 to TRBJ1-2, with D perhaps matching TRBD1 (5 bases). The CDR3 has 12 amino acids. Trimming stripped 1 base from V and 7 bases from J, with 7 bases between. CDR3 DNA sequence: TGTGCCAGCAGTTTAGTTAGGGGTGGCTACACCTTC. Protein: CASSLVRGGYTF.

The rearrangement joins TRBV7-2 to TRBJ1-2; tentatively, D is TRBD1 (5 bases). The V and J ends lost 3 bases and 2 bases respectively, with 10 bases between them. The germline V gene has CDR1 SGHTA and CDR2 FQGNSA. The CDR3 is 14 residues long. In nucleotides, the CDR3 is TGTGCCAGCAGCTTGAAGGGGTTGAACTATGGCTACACCTTC. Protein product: CASSLKGLNYGYTF.

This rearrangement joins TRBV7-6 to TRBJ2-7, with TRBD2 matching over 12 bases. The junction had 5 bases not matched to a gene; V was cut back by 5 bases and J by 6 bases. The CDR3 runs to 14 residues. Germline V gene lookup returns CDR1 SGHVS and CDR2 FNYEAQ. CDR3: CASSPTSGGPEQYF. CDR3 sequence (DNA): TGTGCCAGCAGCCCGACTAGCGGGGGCCCCGAGCAGTACTTC. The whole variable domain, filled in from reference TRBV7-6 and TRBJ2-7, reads GAGVSQSPRYKVTKRGQDVALRCDPISGHVSLYWYRQALGQGPEFLTYFNYEAQQDKSGLPNDRFSAERPEGSISTLTIQRTEQRDSAMYRCASSPTSGGPEQYFGPGTRLTVT.

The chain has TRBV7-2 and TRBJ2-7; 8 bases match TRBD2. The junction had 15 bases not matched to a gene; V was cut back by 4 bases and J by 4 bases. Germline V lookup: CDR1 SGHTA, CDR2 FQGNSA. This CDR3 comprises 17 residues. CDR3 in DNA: TGTGCCAGCAGCTCCTCGACCGGGGGGGCGCCCGTATACGAGCAGTACTTC. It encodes CASSSSTGGAPVYEQYF.

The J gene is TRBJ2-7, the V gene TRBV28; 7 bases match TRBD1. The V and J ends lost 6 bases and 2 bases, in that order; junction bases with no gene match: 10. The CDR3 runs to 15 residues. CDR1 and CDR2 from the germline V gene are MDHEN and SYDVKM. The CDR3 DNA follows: TGTGCCAGCAGCTCCCCGGGACAGCTAGCCTACGAGCAGTACTTC. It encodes CASSSPGQLAYEQYF.

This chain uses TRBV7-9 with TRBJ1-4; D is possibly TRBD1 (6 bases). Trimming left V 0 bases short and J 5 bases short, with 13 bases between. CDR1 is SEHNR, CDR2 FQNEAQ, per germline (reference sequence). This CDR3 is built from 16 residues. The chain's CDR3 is CASSLAGGASNEKLFF. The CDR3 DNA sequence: TGTGCCAGCAGCTTAGCTGGGGGCGCGTCAAATGAAAAACTGTTTTTT. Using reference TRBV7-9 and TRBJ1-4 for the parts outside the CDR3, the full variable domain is DTGVSQNPRHKITKRGQNVTFRCDPISEHNRLYWYRQTLGQGPEFLTYFQNEAQLEKSRLLSDRFSAERPKGSFSTLEIQRTEQGDSAMYLCASSLAGGASNEKLFFGSGTQLSVL.

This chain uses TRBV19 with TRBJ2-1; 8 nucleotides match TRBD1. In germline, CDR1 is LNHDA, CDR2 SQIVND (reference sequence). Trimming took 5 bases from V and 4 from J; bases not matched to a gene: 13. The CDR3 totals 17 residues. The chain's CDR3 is CASSPVGRGRRYNEQFF. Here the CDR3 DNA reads TGTGCCAGTAGTCCGGTGGGCAGGGGGCGCAGATACAATGAGCAGTTCTTC.

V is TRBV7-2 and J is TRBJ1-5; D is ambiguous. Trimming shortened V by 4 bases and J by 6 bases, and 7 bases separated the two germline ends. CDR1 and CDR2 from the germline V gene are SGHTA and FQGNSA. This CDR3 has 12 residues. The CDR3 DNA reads TGTGCCAGCAGCTGGGCGGGTCAGCCCCAGCATTTT. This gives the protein CASSWAGQPQHF.

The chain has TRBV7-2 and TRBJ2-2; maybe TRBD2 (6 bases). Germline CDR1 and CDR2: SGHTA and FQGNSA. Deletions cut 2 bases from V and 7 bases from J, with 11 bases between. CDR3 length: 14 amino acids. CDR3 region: CASSLFPGGGELFF. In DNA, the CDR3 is TGTGCCAGCAGCTTATTTCCCGGGGGCGGGGAGCTGTTTTTT. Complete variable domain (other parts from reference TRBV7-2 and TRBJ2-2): GAGVSQSPSNKVTEKGKDVELRCDPISGHTALYWYRQSLGQGLEFLIYFQGNSAPDKSGLPSDRFSAERTGGSVSTLTIQRTQQEDSAVYLCASSLFPGGGELFFGEGSRLTVL.

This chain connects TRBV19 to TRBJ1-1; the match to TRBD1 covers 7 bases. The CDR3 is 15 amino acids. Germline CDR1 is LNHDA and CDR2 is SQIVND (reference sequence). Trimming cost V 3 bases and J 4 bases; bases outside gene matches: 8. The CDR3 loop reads CASSIPSRGSTEAFF. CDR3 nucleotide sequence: TGTGCCAGTAGTATCCCTTCCAGGGGGTCCACTGAAGCTTTCTTT.

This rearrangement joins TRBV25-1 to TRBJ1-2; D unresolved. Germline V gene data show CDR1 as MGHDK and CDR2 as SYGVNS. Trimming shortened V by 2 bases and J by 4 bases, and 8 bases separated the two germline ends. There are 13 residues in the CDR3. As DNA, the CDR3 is TGTGCCAGCAGTGAACCAGGATCCTATGGCTACACCTTC. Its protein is CASSEPGSYGYTF.

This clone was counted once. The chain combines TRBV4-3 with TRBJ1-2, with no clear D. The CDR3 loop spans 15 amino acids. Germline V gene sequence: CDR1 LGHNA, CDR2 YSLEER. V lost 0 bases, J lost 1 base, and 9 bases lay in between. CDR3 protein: CASSQDYGSNYGYTF. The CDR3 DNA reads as TGCGCCAGCAGCCAAGATTATGGCAGTAACTATGGCTACACCTTC.

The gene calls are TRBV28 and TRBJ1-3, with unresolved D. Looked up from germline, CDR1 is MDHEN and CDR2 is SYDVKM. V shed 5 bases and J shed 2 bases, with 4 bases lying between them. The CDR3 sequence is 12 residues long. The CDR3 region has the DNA TGTGCCAGCAGTCTACCTGGAAACACCATATATTTT. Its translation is CASSLPGNTIYF.

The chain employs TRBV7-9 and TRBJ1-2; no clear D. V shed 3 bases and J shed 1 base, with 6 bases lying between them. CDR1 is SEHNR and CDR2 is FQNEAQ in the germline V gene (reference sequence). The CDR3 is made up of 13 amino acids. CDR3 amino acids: CASSFLYNYGYTF. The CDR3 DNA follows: TGTGCCAGCAGCTTCTTATATAACTATGGCTACACCTTC.

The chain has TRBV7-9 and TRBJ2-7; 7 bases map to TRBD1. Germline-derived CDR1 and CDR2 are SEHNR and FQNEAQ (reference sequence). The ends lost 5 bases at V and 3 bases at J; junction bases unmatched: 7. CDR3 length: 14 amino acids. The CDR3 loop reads CASSPGTANYEQYF. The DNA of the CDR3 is TGTGCCAGCAGCCCTGGGACAGCGAACTACGAGCAGTACTTC.

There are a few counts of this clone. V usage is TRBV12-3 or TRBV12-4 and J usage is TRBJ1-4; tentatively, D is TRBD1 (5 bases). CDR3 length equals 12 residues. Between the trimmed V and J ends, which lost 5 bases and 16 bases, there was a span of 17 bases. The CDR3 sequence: CASSPLGHNRFF. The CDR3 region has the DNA TGTGCCAGCAGTCCCCTCGGACATAACCGGTTTTTT.

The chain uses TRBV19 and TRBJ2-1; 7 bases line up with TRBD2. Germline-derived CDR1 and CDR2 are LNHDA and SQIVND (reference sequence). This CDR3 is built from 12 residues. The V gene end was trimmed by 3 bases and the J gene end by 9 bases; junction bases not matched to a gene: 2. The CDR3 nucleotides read TGTGCCAGTAGTATCCAGCGGGGTGAGCAGTTCTTC. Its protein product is CASSIQRGEQFF.

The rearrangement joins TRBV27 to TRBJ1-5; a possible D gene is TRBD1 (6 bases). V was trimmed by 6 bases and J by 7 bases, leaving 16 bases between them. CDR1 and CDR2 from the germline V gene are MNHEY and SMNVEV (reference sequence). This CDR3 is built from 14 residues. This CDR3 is CASSLQGFGQPQHF. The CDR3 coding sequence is TGTGCCAGCAGCTTACAGGGTTTTGGCCAGCCCCAGCATTTT.

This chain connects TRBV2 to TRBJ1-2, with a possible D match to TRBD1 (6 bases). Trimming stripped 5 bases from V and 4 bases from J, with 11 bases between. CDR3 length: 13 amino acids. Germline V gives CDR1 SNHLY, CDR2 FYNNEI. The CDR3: CASSQGSVYGYTF. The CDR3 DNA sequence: TGTGCCAGCAGTCAGGGGAGTGTCTATGGCTACACCTTC.

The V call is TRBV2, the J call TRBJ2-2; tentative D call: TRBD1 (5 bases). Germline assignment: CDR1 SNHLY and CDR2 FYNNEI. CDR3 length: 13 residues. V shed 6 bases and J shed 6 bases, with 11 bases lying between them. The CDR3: CASRADIPGELFF. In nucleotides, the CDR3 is TGTGCCAGCAGGGCGGACATTCCCGGGGAGCTGTTTTTT.

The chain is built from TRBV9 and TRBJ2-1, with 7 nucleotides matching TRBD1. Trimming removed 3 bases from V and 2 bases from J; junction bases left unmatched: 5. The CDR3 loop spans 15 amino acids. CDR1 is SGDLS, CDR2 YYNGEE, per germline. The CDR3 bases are TGTGCCAGCAGCGGAGGCGGACAGGCCTACAATGAGCAGTTCTTC. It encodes CASSGGGQAYNEQFF. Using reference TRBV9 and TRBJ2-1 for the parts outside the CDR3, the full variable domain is DSGVTQTPKHLITATGQRVTLRCSPRSGDLSVYWYQQSLDQGLQFLIQYYNGEERAKGNILERFSAQQFPDLHSELNLSSLELGDSALYFCASSGGGQAYNEQFFGPGTRLTVL.

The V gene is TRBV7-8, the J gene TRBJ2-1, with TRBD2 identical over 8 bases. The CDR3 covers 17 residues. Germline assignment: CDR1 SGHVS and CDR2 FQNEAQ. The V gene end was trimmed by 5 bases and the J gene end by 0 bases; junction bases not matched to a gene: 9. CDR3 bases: TGTGCCAGCAGCCAGTTTGGTAGCGGGGTCTCCTACAATGAGCAGTTCTTC. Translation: CASSQFGSGVSYNEQFF.

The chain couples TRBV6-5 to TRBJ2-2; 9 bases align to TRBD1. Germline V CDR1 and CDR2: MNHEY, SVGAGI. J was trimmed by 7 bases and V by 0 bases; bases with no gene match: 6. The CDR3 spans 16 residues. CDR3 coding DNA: TGTGCCAGCAGTTACTCCGGGACAGGGAAGATCGGGGAGCTGTTTTTT. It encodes CASSYSGTGKIGELFF.

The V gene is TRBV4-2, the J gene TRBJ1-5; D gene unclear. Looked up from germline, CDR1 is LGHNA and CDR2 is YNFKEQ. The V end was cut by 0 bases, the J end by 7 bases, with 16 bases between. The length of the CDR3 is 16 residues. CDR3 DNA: TGTGCCAGCAGCCAAGATCAGAACACCCCACCCCAGCCCCAGCATTTT. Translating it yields CASSQDQNTPPQPQHF.

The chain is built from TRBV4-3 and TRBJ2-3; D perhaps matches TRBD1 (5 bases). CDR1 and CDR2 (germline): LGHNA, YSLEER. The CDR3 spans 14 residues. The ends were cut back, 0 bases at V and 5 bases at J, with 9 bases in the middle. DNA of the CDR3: TGCGCCAGCAGCCAAGATACAGGCAGAGATACGCAGTATTTT. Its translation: CASSQDTGRDTQYF.